The next 2 T cell receptor beta chains were all read from a single sample in a study of CXCR3-negative and CXCR3-positive naive CD8 T cells. The method, 5' RACE with UMI labels, was used to prepare the TRB cDNA libraries. Reanalyzing the 5' RACE reads, TCRdb keeps one entry per CDR3 protein, without DNA. The sample has a few thousand distinct CDR3 sequences, and its top ten clones hold under 2%. Sequencing was carried out using naive CXCR3- CD8+ T cells from blood. Subset reported: CD45RO-CCR7+CD27+CD95- naive CD8+ T cells lacking CXCR3 (TNR3-). The receptors stem from a human donor in good health. Some clones in this sample may be carry-over from other donors' samples.

This clonotype is identified as medium-sized from frequency. This rearrangement joins TRBV20-1 to TRBJ1-5; the D call of TRBD1 rests on TCRdb alone, since no DNA is present to check it. The germline gives CDR1 DFQATT, CDR2 SNEGSKA (reference sequence). This CDR3 contains 17 residues. Here the CDR3 reads CSARDLDRDASNQPQHF.

This clonotype is identified as medium-sized from frequency. V and J are TRBV29-1 and TRBJ1-1. The CDR3 extends over 12 amino acids. Germline loops: CDR1 SQVTM, CDR2 ANQGSEA. The CDR3 spells CSVDGLNTEAFF.